The entry that follows covers one T cell receptor (beta chain) sequence. Its antigen remains unidentified. Base qualities were left out, and no much larger clone turns up one base away. The germline V gene (reference sequence) yields MNHNY for CDR1 and SVGAGI for CDR2. The CDR3, cysteine through phenylalanine, is 12 amino acids long. Just the 36-base CDR3 DNA is kept, in frame starting at base 1. V is reduced by 10 bases and J by 5 bases, leaving a spacing of 14 bases between them. The sample is drawn from a study of blood T cell repertoires in COVID-19 (TCRdb year 2020). In the study overall: Collaborator samples came from the United States, Italy and Spain and covered acute and convalescent phases of COVID-19. The prospective study material was composed of cDNA or gDNA derived from T cells, B-cell-depleted T cells, or PBMCs. Deeply sampled blood TCRbeta repertoires from subjects exposed to, actively infected with, or recovered from COVID-19 were included in the dataset. The repertoires were released in a freely available public database intended as a resource for research on the immune response to SARS-CoV-2. The samples were drawn from the first 160 participants of the ongoing ImmuneRACE study and from under 1,500 subjects provided by 6 global collaborators. The sample metadata nearly always contained a de-identified subject ID, COVID-19 status, age in years and sex. Where available, HLA class I and class II types were taken from metadata supplied by the sample provider and were not determined by assay-based typing.

The collaborating institutions used their own protocols to collect whole blood in K2EDTA tubes. For TCRbeta analysis, collaborator samples were shipped as frozen whole blood, as isolated PBMCs, or as DNA extracted from either sample type. TCRbeta CDR3 regions were amplified from genomic DNA using the immunoSEQ Assay, a bias-controlled multiplex PCR. The authors' analysis ran thus. The number of nucleated cells in each sample was estimated by amplification of reference gene primers within the assay. Sequence reads were collapsed and filtered to measure the absolute abundance of every unique TCRbeta CDR3 rearrangement. For each sample, productive Simpson clonality was calculated as the square root of Simpson's diversity index over productive rearrangements. The table was pulled from immuneACCESS by TCRdb, which kept in-frame rearrangements only. Such tables lose some clones; where checked, under half of the loss comes from unresolved V genes, and the rest has no known cause. V and J calls and clone size are those listed in that table; D and trimming were worked out from the DNA. The sample records approximately 200,000 clones, 65% to 85% of which are singletons. Under 11% of the sample rests with the top ten.

Overall study results and their limits: Clinical and demographic metadata were provided uncurated, with the amount varying by source and participant.

The source of this sequence is a woman of 80 years or more with acute or convalescent COVID-19. Material for sequencing was peripheral blood. The chain couples TRBV6-6 to TRBJ1-1; no D gene call is confident. The nucleotide sequence is given as TGTGCCACAAGGGAGGGTTGGACTGAAGCTTTCTTT. Translated, it reads CATREGWTEAFF.